What follows describes a single T cell receptor beta chain. The antigen is undetermined. The trim removed 9 bases at V and 2 bases at J, leaving 7 bases unmatched. From germline, CDR1 is LNHDA and CDR2 SQIVND (reference sequence). CDR3 length: 13 residues. Those who donated, Caucasian adults without exception, all lived in Nashville, Tennessee. The data are from a study of shared clonotypes between healthy human individuals. For the study at large: Per donor, CD8 memory used one plate, CD8 naive used two, CD4 memory used three and CD4 naive used three. General study results and limits: In general, naive subsets displayed greater estimated richness than memory subsets did.

Per the authors' pipeline: Quality scores were absent from the junction-only immunoSEQ sequences, so filtering differed. The repertoire was sequenced with immunoSEQ multiplex PCR; TCRdb's copy has only in-frame clones and lacks some. The V and J calls and the clone size are those of that table, but D and trimming were determined from the DNA. The profile shows fewer than 850,000 clones, more than 70% of them singletons. This receptor was identified in a woman aged 25 to 45 in good health. V gene TRBV19 combines with J gene TRBJ2-7; 7 bases match TRBD1. The sample consisted of memory CD4+ T cells sorted from blood. Indicated subset: CD45RA-negative fraction. The CDR3 bases are TGTGCCAGCGGGGATACAGGGGCCTACGAGCAGTACTTC. Translated, it gives CASGDTGAYEQYF.